The present T cell receptor beta chain was sequenced within a study of T cells in Graves' hyperthyroidism and ophthalmopathy. Overall study findings and caveats: For ophthalmopathy, model prediction preceded onset by a median 6.5 months. From stable hyperthyroidism, ophthalmopathy was set apart by a 13 V-J model.

Researchers took RNA transcripts and amplified the TCR beta CDR3 regions from them. During a first-round RT-PCR of the TCR CDR3, the HTBI primer set was used. TCRdb processed the multiplex PCR reads anew with MiXCR; each CDR3 protein has one entry. The table shows 480,000 or so distinct CDR3 sequences, with 40% to 50% occurring only once. On this clonotype itself: Its antigen is currently unknown.

V was trimmed by 6 bases and J by 5 bases, leaving 14 bases between them. This CDR3 contains 14 residues. Based on clinical symptoms, serum thyroxine and TRAb, thyroid ultrasound and orbital computed tomography, diagnoses were reached. The clonotype originates from an adult woman with Graves' disease, either hyperthyroidism or ophthalmopathy (not recorded which). The chain employs TRBV12-3 or TRBV12-4 and TRBJ1-5, with D possibly being TRBD1 (6 bases). The sample consisted of peripheral blood or thyroid tissue (not recorded which). The CDR3 DNA reads as TGTGCCAGCAGCTTAACAGGGACGGATCAGCCCCAGCATTTT. Translated: CASSLTGTDQPQHF.